Listed here is a single T cell receptor (beta chain). There are many counts of this clonotype. Its target antigen remains unknown. Base qualities were left out, and no much larger clone turns up one base away. Set within a cohort of healthcare workers in London, UK, this nested case-control study involved weekly PCR testing of nasopharyngeal swabs along with blood sampling. Healthcare workers were recruited during the week of the UK lockdown, between 23 and 31 March 2020, and followed weekly for up to roughly 15 weeks. This entry is derived from a study of early T cells in non-severe SARS-CoV-2 infection (dated by TCRdb to the early 2020s). About the full investigation: Bulk RNA from unsorted whole blood was used for TCR sequencing, so alpha and beta chains could not be paired. Findings and caveats that apply to the study as a whole: VDJdb matching was skewed toward anti-spike CD8 responses and likely underestimated virus-specific expansions by missing private and CD4 specificities.

Receptor amplification or capture employed 5' RACE. This sample was sequenced with a NextSeq 500. In the TCR library protocol, unique molecular identifiers were attached to individual cDNA molecules to correct for PCR bias and sequencing error. TCR alpha and beta chains were both sequenced, and the abundances of alpha and beta sequences in each sample were closely correlated with each other. For the original study's pipeline: V gene, J gene and CDR3 annotation of TCR sequences was performed with Decombinator V4. TCRs were defined as expanded if a significant change between any two time points was detected under a Poisson model with p below 0.0001. TCR abundances were normalised to the total number of TCRs sequenced per sample and were expressed as counts per million. TRAV1-2 paired with TRAJ12, TRAJ20 or TRAJ33 defined MAIT TCRs, while TRAV10 paired with TRAJ18 defined iNKT TCRs. VDJdb, accessed 1 November 2021, was searched for CMV, EBV and SARS-CoV-2 annotated TCRs, with TCRs annotated for multiple antigens excluded. TCRdb redid the processing of the public reads, applying fastp at Q25 and MiXCR, and retained in-frame beta chains. Each record represents a unique CDR3 protein, reported with the most common genes and DNA among its rows. The V and J calls follow TCRdb's processing rather than the paper's. Present in this sample are 29,000 or so distinct CDR3 sequences, over 8.5% of which were seen just once. Clones ranked in the top ten supply around 13% of the sample.

Trimming costs V 4 bases and J 5 bases, and their ends lie 9 bases apart. From the germline V gene, CDR1 is SGHTA and CDR2 is FQGNSA. Taken from cysteine to phenylalanine, the CDR3 has 13 residues. CDR3 DNA is the only sequence kept; it has 39 bases, read in frame from the first base. The sequenced material came from whole blood. The rearranged chain carries TRBV7-2 and TRBJ1-5; perhaps TRBD1 is the D gene, with 6 bases matching. This TCR derives from an adult who was a healthcare worker with PCR-confirmed SARS-CoV-2 infection or an uninfected control (not recorded which). The nucleotide sequence reads as follows: TGTGCCAGCAGCTCGCCAGGGGATCAGCCCCAGCATTTT. This gives the protein CASSSPGDQPQHF.